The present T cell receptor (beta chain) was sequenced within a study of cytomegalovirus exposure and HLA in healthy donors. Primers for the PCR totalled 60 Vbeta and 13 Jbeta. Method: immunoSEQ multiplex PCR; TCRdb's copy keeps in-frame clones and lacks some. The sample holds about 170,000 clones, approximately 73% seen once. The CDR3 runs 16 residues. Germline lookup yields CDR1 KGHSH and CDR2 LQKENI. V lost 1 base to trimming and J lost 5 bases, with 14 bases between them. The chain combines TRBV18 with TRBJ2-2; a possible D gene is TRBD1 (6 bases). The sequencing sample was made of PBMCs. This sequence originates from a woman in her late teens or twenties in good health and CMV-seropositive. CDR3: CASSPLSDRRTGELFF. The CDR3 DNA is TGTGCCAGCTCACCACTCTCGGACAGAAGGACCGGGGAGCTGTTTTTT. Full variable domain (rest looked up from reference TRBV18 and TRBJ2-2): NAGVMQNPRHLVRRRGQEARLRCSPMKGHSHVYWYRQLPEEGLKFMVYLQKENIIDESGMPKERFSAEFPKEGPSILRIQQVVRGDSAAYFCASSPLSDRRTGELFFGEGSRLTVL.